The 32 T cell receptor beta chains given below trace back to one sample, sequenced in a study of monozygotic twins with inflammatory bowel disease. From the 5' RACE reads, TCRdb lists one entry per CDR3 protein and no DNA. The sample has approximately 400,000 distinct CDR3 sequences. Sequencing input: blood. The receptors were gathered from a human donor with ulcerative colitis or Crohn's disease, or a healthy co-twin of an affected twin (not recorded which).

V gene TRBV20-1 combines with J gene TRBJ2-7; TCRdb names TRBD2, which stays unverified in the absence of DNA. Germline V lookup: CDR1 DFQATT, CDR2 SNEGSKA (reference sequence). This CDR3 spans 14 amino acids. Here the CDR3 reads CSATYLAASYEQYF.

The V call is TRBV5-1, the J call TRBJ2-2; absent DNA, TCRdb's TRBD2 call cannot be checked. CDR3 length: 17 residues. CDR1 SGHRS and CDR2 YFSETQ come from the germline V gene. The CDR3 sequence is CASRPGLLAENTGELFF.

The J gene is TRBJ1-6, the V gene TRBV7-2; TCRdb picks TRBD1, but there is no DNA to check that call. CDR3 length equals 15 residues. Germline CDR1 reads SGHTA; CDR2 reads FQGNSA. The CDR3 sequence: CASSLVQGLDSPLHF.

The chain joins TRBV20-1 to TRBJ1-2; TCRdb outputs TRBD1, but without DNA this stays unchecked. The CDR3 is 19 residues long. CDR1 is DFQATT and CDR2 is SNEGSKA in the germline V gene (reference sequence). CDR3 residues: CSARDGGPLHSKANYGYTF.

This rearrangement joins TRBV6-1 to TRBJ1-2; TCRdb calls TRBD1, which cannot be checked without DNA. This CDR3 is built from 15 residues. From germline, CDR1 is MNHNS and CDR2 SASEGT. CDR3 loop: CASSPPGRGGYGYTF.

V usage is TRBV27 and J usage is TRBJ2-4. Germline CDR1 MNHEY, CDR2 SMNVEV (reference sequence). The CDR3 has 13 residues. CDR3 region: CASSSNAKNIQYF.

This chain joins TRBV3-1 and TRBJ1-1; the D call from TCRdb, TRBD1, cannot be confirmed without DNA. This CDR3 is 11 amino acids long. In germline, CDR1 is LGHDT, CDR2 YNNKEL (reference sequence). The CDR3 is CASSHLGAAFF.

The chain recombines TRBV28 with TRBJ1-5; lacking DNA, the TRBD1 call made by TCRdb goes unchecked. The CDR3 runs to 16 residues. Germline V gene sequence: CDR1 MDHEN, CDR2 SYDVKM. CDR3 amino acids: CASSLEGDRVVQPQHF.

The chain recombines TRBV20-1 with TRBJ2-1; TCRdb lists TRBD1, though no DNA is available to test this call. There are 13 residues in the CDR3. Germline values: CDR1 DFQATT, CDR2 SNEGSKA (reference sequence). The CDR3 region is CSARGQAGDEQFF.

The rearrangement joins TRBV6-2 or TRBV6-3 to TRBJ1-1; with no DNA, the TCRdb D assignment of TRBD1 cannot be verified. The CDR3 runs 15 residues. Per the germline V gene, CDR1 is MNHEY and CDR2 is SVGEGT. The chain's CDR3 is CASKTGGVMNTEAFF.

This chain connects TRBV7-8 to TRBJ2-5; lacking DNA, the TRBD1 call made by TCRdb goes unchecked. This CDR3 is 15 amino acids long. Germline V gives CDR1 SGHVS, CDR2 FQNEAQ. The CDR3: CASSLSTDSQETQYF.

V gene TRBV5-1 combines with J gene TRBJ2-1; there is no DNA to check the TCRdb D call of TRBD2. This CDR3 contains 15 residues. The germline V gene has CDR1 SGHRS and CDR2 YFSETQ. CDR3 in amino acids: CASSDGTSGYNEQFF.

The chain links TRBV15 to TRBJ2-3; TCRdb reports TRBD1, a call that lacks DNA to check it against. Germline-derived CDR1 and CDR2 are LNHNV and YYDKDF (reference sequence). The CDR3 runs to 17 residues. CDR3 sequence reads: CATSRSLPDRGTDTQYF.

This chain uses TRBV19 with TRBJ2-5; the TCRdb call, TRBD1, lacks DNA for checking. Per germline, CDR1 LNHDA and CDR2 SQIVND (reference sequence). The CDR3 extends over 12 amino acids. The CDR3 reads CATGTGWETQYF.

The genes are TRBV7-9 and TRBJ2-5; TCRdb returns TRBD2, unconfirmable since there is no DNA. The CDR3 has 16 residues. The germline V gene encodes CDR1 SEHNR and CDR2 FQNEAQ (reference sequence). CDR3 loop: CASSDRGLAGGETQYF.

The chain employs TRBV11-2 and TRBJ2-1; lacking DNA, the TRBD2 call made by TCRdb goes unchecked. This CDR3 has 12 amino acids. Germline CDR1 and CDR2: SGHAT and FQNNGV. The chain's CDR3 is CASSSSGNEQFF.

V is TRBV18 and J is TRBJ2-3; checking the TCRdb D call of TRBD1 is not possible without DNA. The CDR3 covers 16 residues. Germline-derived CDR1 and CDR2 are KGHSH and LQKENI. CDR3 sequence: CASSQTGGLPPDTQYF. Full variable domain (remainder filled in from reference TRBV18 and TRBJ2-3): NAGVMQNPRHLVRRRGQEARLRCSPMKGHSHVYWYRQLPEEGLKFMVYLQKENIIDESGMPKERFSAEFPKEGPSILRIQQVVRGDSAAYFCASSQTGGLPPDTQYFGPGTRLTVL.

The chain recombines TRBV7-2 with TRBJ1-5; TCRdb lists TRBD1, though no DNA is available to test this call. There are 15 residues in the CDR3. Germline V lookup: CDR1 SGHTA, CDR2 FQGNSA. The CDR3 protein is CASSIRQGGGQPQHF.

This chain uses TRBV7-9 with TRBJ2-7. The CDR3 is 11 amino acids. Looked up from germline, CDR1 is SEHNR and CDR2 is FQNEAQ (reference sequence). The CDR3 sequence is CASSNYATATF.

This chain connects TRBV5-1 to TRBJ2-2; TCRdb's D call of TRBD1 is untestable without DNA. The germline V gene has CDR1 SGHRS and CDR2 YFSETQ. This CDR3 region has 12 residues. CDR3 loop: CASSPGFGELFF.

CDR3 region: CASSSIIDSEQFF. V and J are TRBV11-2 and TRBJ2-1. CDR1 is SGHAT and CDR2 is FQNNGV in the germline V gene. The CDR3 is 13 residues long.

This chain uses TRBV5-1 with TRBJ2-2; the D gene TCRdb calls, TRBD2, cannot be checked with no DNA. Germline CDR1 SGHRS, CDR2 YFSETQ. The CDR3 has 16 residues. The CDR3: CASSLGRERYTGELFF.

V usage is TRBV28 and J usage is TRBJ2-5. The CDR3 loop spans 15 amino acids. Per germline, CDR1 MDHEN and CDR2 SYDVKM. The CDR3 protein is CASSLKASYQETQYF.

The V and J genes are TRBV7-3 and TRBJ2-5; without DNA, the TCRdb call of TRBD1 cannot be checked. Germline values: CDR1 SGHTA, CDR2 FQGTGA. This CDR3 spans 13 amino acids. CDR3 in amino acids: CASSDQGGQTQYF.

The chain couples TRBV20-1 to TRBJ1-5; TCRdb's D gene call, TRBD1, goes unchecked for lack of DNA. Germline assignment: CDR1 DFQATT and CDR2 SNEGSKA (reference sequence). This CDR3 region has 13 residues. This chain's CDR3 is CSASTGNNQPQHF.

V and J are TRBV2 and TRBJ1-1; TCRdb returns TRBD1, unconfirmable since there is no DNA. The CDR3 is 13 amino acids. From germline, CDR1 is SNHLY and CDR2 FYNNEI. CDR3 amino acids: CASRATENTEAFF.

Here the CDR3 reads CASSLGRGRKNIQYF. The genes are TRBV7-2 and TRBJ2-4; TCRdb picks TRBD1, but there is no DNA to check that call. Germline V CDR1 and CDR2: SGHTA, FQGNSA. The CDR3 runs to 15 residues. The whole variable domain, remainder taken from reference TRBV7-2 and TRBJ2-4, is GAGVSQSPSNKVTEKGKDVELRCDPISGHTALYWYRQSLGQGLEFLIYFQGNSAPDKSGLPSDRFSAERTGGSVSTLTIQRTQQEDSAVYLCASSLGRGRKNIQYFGAGTRLSVL.

The chain uses TRBV29-1 and TRBJ1-4. There are 13 residues in the CDR3. CDR1 and CDR2 (germline): SQVTM, ANQGSEA. The CDR3 is CSVTGRGHEKLFF. The full variable domain, with the rest looked up from reference TRBV29-1 and TRBJ1-4, is SAVISQKPSRDICQRGTSLTIQCQVDSQVTMMFWYRQQPGQSLTLIATANQGSEATYESGFVIDKFPISRPNLTFSTLTVSNMSPEDSSIYLCSVTGRGHEKLFFGSGTQLSVL.

The chain has TRBV6-1 and TRBJ1-5; TCRdb's D call of TRBD1 is untestable without DNA. CDR1 MNHNS and CDR2 SASEGT come from the germline V gene. This CDR3 region has 14 residues. CDR3 sequence reads: CASSPRDRGQPQHF.

The gene calls are TRBV29-1 and TRBJ2-4; there is no DNA to check the TCRdb D call of TRBD2. Germline lookup yields CDR1 SQVTM and CDR2 ANQGSEA. CDR3 size: 13 residues. The CDR3 is CSVRGGAKNIQYF. Full variable domain (missing parts from reference TRBV29-1 and TRBJ2-4): SAVISQKPSRDICQRGTSLTIQCQVDSQVTMMFWYRQQPGQSLTLIATANQGSEATYESGFVIDKFPISRPNLTFSTLTVSNMSPEDSSIYLCSVRGGAKNIQYFGAGTRLSVL.

CDR3 protein: CASSLGGGRGPLHF. The rearrangement joins TRBV13 to TRBJ1-6. CDR3 size: 14 residues. The germline gives CDR1 PRHDT, CDR2 FYEKMQ (reference sequence). Looking up the rest from reference TRBV13 and TRBJ1-6 gives the full variable domain: AAGVIQSPRHLIKEKRETATLKCYPIPRHDTVYWYQQGPGQDPQFLISFYEKMQSDKGSIPDRFSAQQFSDYHSELNMSSLELGDSALYFCASSLGGGRGPLHFGNGTRLTVT.

This rearrangement joins TRBV24-1 to TRBJ2-2; the TCRdb D gene call, TRBD1, has no DNA to confirm it. In germline, CDR1 is KGHDR, CDR2 SFDVKD. CDR3 length: 16 residues. CDR3 region: CATSLGGTGSSGELFF.